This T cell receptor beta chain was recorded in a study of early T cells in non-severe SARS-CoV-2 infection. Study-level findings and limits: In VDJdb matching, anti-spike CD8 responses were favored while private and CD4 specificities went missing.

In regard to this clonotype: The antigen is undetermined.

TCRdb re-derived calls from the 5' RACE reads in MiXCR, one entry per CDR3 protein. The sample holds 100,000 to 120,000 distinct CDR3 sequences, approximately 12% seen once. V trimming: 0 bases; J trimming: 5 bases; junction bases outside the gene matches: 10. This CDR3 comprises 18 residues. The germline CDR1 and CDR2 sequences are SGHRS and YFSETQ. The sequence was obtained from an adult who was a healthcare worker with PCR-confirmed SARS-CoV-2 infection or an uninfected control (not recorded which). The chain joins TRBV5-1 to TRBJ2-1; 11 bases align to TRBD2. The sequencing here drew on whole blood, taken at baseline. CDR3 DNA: TGCGCCAGCAGCTTGGCCTCGATAGCGGGAGGGCGGGACAATGAGCAGTTCTTC. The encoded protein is CASSLASIAGGRDNEQFF.